This entry lists 14 T cell receptor beta chains sequenced from one sample in a study of T cells of healthy individuals. TCRdb called the 5' RACE reads again in MiXCR, with one record for every CDR3 protein. In the table there are tens of thousands of distinct CDR3 sequences, 3.5% to 5.5% of which are singletons. The receptors were gathered from a human donor in good health.

The V call is TRBV5-6, the J call TRBJ2-5; 11 bases line up with TRBD2. The germline gives CDR1 SGHDT, CDR2 YYEEEE. The junction had 6 bases not matched to a gene; V was cut back by 0 bases and J by 5 bases. This CDR3 region has 16 residues. In DNA form, the CDR3 reads TGTGCCAGCAGCTTGGATTTGGGACTAGCGGAGGAGACCCAGTACTTC. The encoded protein is CASSLDLGLAEETQYF.

This clonotype was observed a few times. This rearrangement joins TRBV5-5 to TRBJ2-1; D remains unclear. From germline, CDR1 is SGHKS and CDR2 YYEKEE (reference sequence). Trimming pared 4 bases from V and 6 bases from J, leaving 17 bases between. The CDR3 is 15 amino acids. In DNA, the CDR3 is TGTGCCAGCAGCAAGATCGGGCAGGTCGCCAATGAGCAGTTCTTC. It specifies CASSKIGQVANEQFF.

This clonotype was detected ten times or more. The chain couples TRBV5-6 to TRBJ2-7; the match to TRBD1 covers 7 bases. Trimming removed 4 bases from V and 3 bases from J; junction bases left unmatched: 7. Germline CDR1 SGHDT, CDR2 YYEEEE. This CDR3 is 14 amino acids long. CDR3: CASSRTGEDYEQYF. CDR3 nucleotides: TGTGCCAGCAGCAGGACAGGTGAGGACTACGAGCAGTACTTC.

At least ten counts were recorded for this clonotype. The chain joins TRBV24-1 to TRBJ2-5, with 9 bases fitting TRBD2. CDR1 KGHDR and CDR2 SFDVKD come from the germline V gene. CDR3 size: 15 residues. With 4 bases clipped from V and 4 bases from J, the junction kept 6 bases outside the gene matches. CDR3 sequence: CATSELTSGVETQYF. Here the CDR3 DNA reads TGTGCCACCAGTGAATTGACTAGCGGAGTAGAGACCCAGTACTTC.

For the CDR3, the DNA is TGTGCCAGCAACGAAAACTCTGGAAACACCATATATTTT. Amino acids: CASNENSGNTIYF. This rearrangement joins TRBV9 to TRBJ1-3, with no clear D. Per the germline V gene, CDR1 is SGDLS and CDR2 is YYNGEE. The CDR3 length is 13 residues. V shed 6 bases and J shed 0 bases, with 7 bases lying between them.

The sample holds many counts of this clonotype. An end of the junction does not agree with germline; a read error may underlie this. The CDR3, as DNA: TGCAGTGGTAGACTACGGGGCCTCTACAATGAGCAGTTCTTC. Its translation is CSGRLRGLYNEQFF. This sequence joins TRBV20-1 and TRBJ2-1; either TRBD1 or TRBD2 may supply D (5 bases each). This CDR3 is built from 14 residues. Germline loops: CDR1 DFQATT, CDR2 SNEGSKA (reference sequence).

This clonotype was picked up many times. The chain has TRBV12-3 or TRBV12-4 and TRBJ2-3; a possible D gene is TRBD1 (6 bases). The CDR3 is 15 amino acids. Between the trimmed V and J ends, which lost 3 bases and 0 bases, there was a span of 10 bases. CDR3 coding DNA: TGTGCCAGCAGTTTCTACAGGGAAAGCACAGATACGCAGTATTTT. Translation: CASSFYRESTDTQYF.

The J gene is TRBJ2-2, the V gene TRBV15; 7 nucleotides match TRBD2. Germline values: CDR1 LNHNV, CDR2 YYDKDF (reference sequence). This CDR3 region has 17 residues. V was clipped by 6 bases and J by 6 bases; unmatched bases: 16. The CDR3 DNA reads as TGTGCCACCAGGTGGGAGGGGACGGGGAAGTCGGCCGGGGAGCTGTTTTTT. Translated: CATRWEGTGKSAGELFF.

This rearrangement joins TRBV7-2 to TRBJ2-7, with TRBD2 matching over 7 bases. The germline V gene encodes CDR1 SGHTA and CDR2 FQGNSA. J was trimmed by 5 bases and V by 4 bases; bases with no gene match: 2. This CDR3 has 12 residues. This chain's CDR3 is CASSWGRDEQYF. In nucleotides, the CDR3 is TGTGCCAGCAGCTGGGGGAGGGACGAGCAGTACTTC.

The V gene is TRBV20-1, the J gene TRBJ2-7, with D possibly being TRBD2 (5 bases). This CDR3 comprises 13 residues. The V gene lost 0 bases and the J gene lost 5 bases, with 11 bases spanning the gap. Germline lookup yields CDR1 DFQATT and CDR2 SNEGSKA (reference sequence). The CDR3 DNA follows: TGCAGTGCTAGAGATGCTAGCACCCACGAGCAGTACTTC. Its translation is CSARDASTHEQYF.

This clonotype was observed a handful of times. CDR3 residues: CAWIPVRGRNTEAFF. The CDR3 DNA reads TGTGCCTGGATCCCCGTCCGGGGAAGAAACACTGAAGCTTTCTTT. The chain has TRBV30 and TRBJ1-1; D is unresolved. Trimming removed 4 bases from V and 2 bases from J, with 17 bases in between. CDR3 size: 15 residues. Germline CDR1 is GTSNPN and CDR2 is SVGIG (reference sequence).

A few counts support this clonotype. The gene calls are TRBV7-2 and TRBJ1-1; D is unclear. The CDR3 sequence is 15 residues long. Trimming took 1 base from V and 1 from J, leaving 10 bases between them. Germline V gives CDR1 SGHTA, CDR2 FQGNSA. In nucleotides, the CDR3 is TGTGCCAGCAGCTTAGTAAACGGGAGGAACACTGAAGCTTTCTTT. It specifies CASSLVNGRNTEAFF.

Only a few counts were recorded for this clonotype. The chain recombines TRBV24-1 with TRBJ2-3, with D hard to call. V was trimmed by 5 bases and J by 1 base, leaving 12 bases between them. Germline V gives CDR1 KGHDR, CDR2 SFDVKD. The CDR3 covers 15 residues. Here the CDR3 DNA reads TGTGCCACCAGTGTTTACTGGCCCGGCACAGATACGCAGTATTTT. Translated: CATSVYWPGTDTQYF.

This clonotype was recorded at least ten times. The chain is built from TRBV5-1 and TRBJ2-3; no definite D call. The V gene's germline CDR1 is SGHRS and CDR2 YFSETQ. CDR3 length equals 14 residues. V was pared by 4 bases and J by 10 bases, with 19 bases between. The CDR3 DNA sequence: TGCGCCAGCAGCGAGACCGACCGCTTGGGTTCGCAGTATTTT. It encodes CASSETDRLGSQYF.